This T cell receptor beta chain was documented in a study of T cells in Graves' hyperthyroidism and ophthalmopathy. The CDR3 regions of TCR beta were amplified from RNA transcripts. The study used the HTBI primer set for a first-round RT-PCR of the TCR CDR3. TCRdb reprocessed the multiplex PCR reads with MiXCR, giving one entry per CDR3 protein. This repertoire shows about 150,000 distinct CDR3 sequences, approximately 24% found once; its top ten account for about 70%. This clonotype has only a few counts. The V gene's germline CDR1 is MNHEY and CDR2 SVGEGT. With 0 bases removed from V and 4 bases from J, the gap between germline ends came to 12 bases. This CDR3 has 15 residues.

Input material: blood. The chain employs TRBV6-2 or TRBV6-3 and TRBJ1-2, with D unresolved. The receptor was derived from a woman between 45 and 60 years old with Graves' hyperthyroidism that later progressed to Graves' ophthalmopathy. The CDR3 sequence: CASSYSETDLYGYTF. CDR3 nucleotide sequence: TGTGCCAGCAGTTACTCGGAGACGGACCTCTATGGCTACACCTTC.